These 19 T cell receptor beta chains share one sample of origin, sequenced in a study of T cell repertoires in cytomegalovirus infection. These receptors' antigens are unknown. TCRdb processed the reads anew with MiXCR; each CDR3 protein has one entry. The sample shows 650,000 to 850,000 distinct CDR3 sequences, roughly 29% of them seen only once. Sequenced here: cultured CD8+ T cells from PBMCs, sampled from culture after CMV antigen stimulation. Receptors originate from a human donor in good health (CMV status not recorded). Some clones in this sample may be carry-over from other donors' samples.

The chain has TRBV27 and TRBJ1-1, with 9 bases that match TRBD1. The trim removed 5 bases at V and 3 bases at J, leaving 7 bases unmatched. Germline V gene data show CDR1 as MNHEY and CDR2 as SMNVEV (reference sequence). The CDR3 loop spans 15 amino acids. Here the CDR3 reads CASSHRGRGDTEAFF. The CDR3, as DNA: TGTGCCAGCAGTCACAGGGGGCGCGGGGACACTGAAGCTTTCTTT.

In its sample, this clonotype was seen many times. The chain has TRBV7-6 and TRBJ2-1; 8 bases fit TRBD2. The V segment lost 5 bases and the J segment 6 bases; nucleotides outside the gene matches: 9. The CDR3 runs to 15 residues. CDR1 is SGHVS, CDR2 FNYEAQ, per germline. The CDR3 coding sequence is TGTGCCAGCAGCCCCTCCGGGGGGGCACTCAATGAGCAGTTCTTC. It is translated as CASSPSGGALNEQFF.

V and J are TRBV7-3 and TRBJ2-2; D not certain. V was cut by 5 bases and J by 0 bases, with 7 bases left in between. Germline-derived CDR1 and CDR2 are SGHTA and FQGTGA. The CDR3 consists of 14 residues. CDR3 in amino acids: CASSRNANTGELFF. Here the CDR3 DNA reads TGTGCCAGCAGCCGAAACGCGAACACCGGGGAGCTGTTTTTT. Variable domain in full (rest from reference TRBV7-3 and TRBJ2-2): GAGVSQTPSNKVTEKGKYVELRCDPISGHTALYWYRQSLGQGPEFLIYFQGTGAADDSGLPNDRFFAVRPEGSVSTLKIQRTERGDSAVYLCASSRNANTGELFFGEGSRLTVL.

This chain uses TRBV6-2 or TRBV6-3 with TRBJ1-2; no firm D call. The V gene lost 5 bases and the J gene lost 5 bases, with 21 bases spanning the gap. CDR3 length: 16 residues. The V gene's germline CDR1 is MNHEY and CDR2 SVGEGT. Here the CDR3 reads CASSTDGPNFWYGYTF. The CDR3, as DNA: TGTGCCAGCAGTACGGACGGGCCGAATTTTTGGTATGGCTACACCTTC.

The chain couples TRBV6-6 to TRBJ2-7; D is perhaps TRBD1 (8 bases). CDR3 length equals 13 residues. The V end lost 9 bases, the J end lost 3 bases, and 15 bases lay between the germline ends. In germline, CDR1 is MNHNY, CDR2 SVGAGI (reference sequence). The CDR3 sequence: CASMHRGGYEQYV. As DNA, the CDR3 is TGTGCCAGTATGCACAGGGGGGGCTACGAGCAGTACGTC.

J is TRBJ2-5 and V is TRBV28, with D tentatively TRBD2 (6 bases). CDR1 is MDHEN, CDR2 SYDVKM, per germline. The V end was cut by 6 bases, the J end by 7 bases, with 15 bases between. The CDR3 totals 13 residues. The CDR3 bases are TGTGCCAGCAGCCCGGGCGGGACTGTGACCCAGTACTTC. Protein: CASSPGGTVTQYF.

This clonotype was found a few times. V usage is TRBV11-2 and J usage is TRBJ1-2, with D unresolved. The CDR3 has 14 amino acids. The ends were cut back, 0 bases at V and 3 bases at J, with 8 bases in the middle. Per germline, CDR1 SGHAT and CDR2 FQNNGV. The DNA of the CDR3 is TGTGCCAGCAGCTTAGATCCGTTCTACTATGGCTACACCTTC. Encoded protein: CASSLDPFYYGYTF.

The J gene is TRBJ2-1, the V gene TRBV2; weak D call: TRBD2 (5 bases). CDR3 length: 15 amino acids. Germline V gives CDR1 SNHLY, CDR2 FYNNEI. Between the trimmed V and J ends, which lost 3 bases and 0 bases, there was a span of 9 bases. The CDR3 here is CASSERRVSYNEQFF. The CDR3 DNA reads TGTGCCAGCAGTGAGAGGCGGGTCTCCTACAATGAGCAGTTCTTC.

V usage is TRBV7-6 and J usage is TRBJ2-5; TRBD2 is a possible D gene (7 bases). Germline-derived CDR1 and CDR2 are SGHVS and FNYEAQ. The CDR3 length is 14 residues. V lost 7 bases to trimming and J lost 2 bases, with 14 bases between them. CDR3 nucleotide sequence: TGTGCCAGCAAGCAGAAGGGGGGGCAAGAGACCCAGTACTTC. It yields the protein CASKQKGGQETQYF. Variable domain in full (rest from reference TRBV7-6 and TRBJ2-5): GAGVSQSPRYKVTKRGQDVALRCDPISGHVSLYWYRQALGQGPEFLTYFNYEAQQDKSGLPNDRFSAERPEGSISTLTIQRTEQRDSAMYRCASKQKGGQETQYFGPGTRLLVL.

The table lists this clonotype with a few counts. This rearrangement joins TRBV19 to TRBJ1-5; 8 bases align to TRBD1. Germline V gene data show CDR1 as LNHDA and CDR2 as SQIVND (reference sequence). There are 14 residues in the CDR3. After removal of 2 bases from V and 4 bases from J, the junction contained 1 base not matched to a gene. The CDR3 nucleotides read TGTGCCAGTAGTATACGGACAGGGAATCAGCCCCAGCATTTT. Protein product: CASSIRTGNQPQHF.

CDR3 amino acids: CSARLRDTGELFF. The CDR3 DNA reads TGCAGTGCTAGGCTTAGGGACACCGGGGAGCTGTTTTTT. This rearrangement joins TRBV20-1 to TRBJ2-2; D is unclear. V lost 3 bases and J lost 3, with 8 bases in between. CDR1 and CDR2 (germline): DFQATT, SNEGSKA (reference sequence). This CDR3 contains 13 residues.

This clonotype was picked up a small number of times. CDR3 amino acids: CASSSWTENQETQYF. In DNA, the CDR3 is TGTGCCAGCAGCTCTTGGACAGAGAACCAAGAGACCCAGTACTTC. The chain is built from TRBV7-8 and TRBJ2-5; weak D call: TRBD1 (6 bases). This CDR3 has 15 residues. Trimming stripped 4 bases from V and 0 bases from J, with 12 bases between. The germline gives CDR1 SGHVS, CDR2 FQNEAQ.

This clonotype was seen only a few times. The rearrangement links TRBV7-9 to TRBJ2-2, with 9 bases aligning to TRBD1. Trimming at V came to 0 bases and at J to 1 base, leaving 3 bases not matched to a gene. This CDR3 has 17 amino acids. Germline V gene data show CDR1 as SEHNR and CDR2 as FQNEAQ (reference sequence). CDR3 amino acids: CASSLAQGQGNTGELFF. The CDR3 DNA sequence: TGTGCCAGCAGCTTAGCGCAGGGACAGGGGAACACCGGGGAGCTGTTTTTT.

This clonotype came up a few times. The chain is built from TRBV7-2 and TRBJ2-5; 9 bases are a match to TRBD2. CDR3 size: 17 residues. V was clipped by 10 bases and J by 5 bases; unmatched bases: 20. In germline, CDR1 is SGHTA, CDR2 FQGNSA. Here the CDR3 DNA reads TGTGCCACGAGAGGAGGAGGCGGGGGGGAGTGGGGGGAGACCCAGTACTTC. Translating gives CATRGGGGGEWGETQYF.

V gene TRBV5-6 combines with J gene TRBJ1-5; TRBD1 might be the D (6 bases). This CDR3 is built from 12 residues. V lost 3 bases, J lost 13 bases, and 14 bases lay in between. The germline CDR1 and CDR2 sequences are SGHDT and YYEEEE. The DNA for the CDR3 is TGTGCCAGCAGCTCCTCAGCTGGACAGCAGCATTTT. As protein: CASSSSAGQQHF. The whole variable domain, filled in from reference TRBV5-6 and TRBJ1-5, reads DAGVTQSPTHLIKTRGQQVTLRCSPKSGHDTVSWYQQALGQGPQFIFQYYEEEERQRGNFPDRFSGHQFPNYSSELNVNALLLGDSALYLCASSSSAGQQHFGDGTRLSIL.

V usage is TRBV12-3 or TRBV12-4 and J usage is TRBJ2-1, with TRBD2 identical over 8 bases. The CDR3 runs 18 residues. V was clipped by 5 bases and J by 7 bases; unmatched bases: 19. The CDR3 coding sequence is TGTGCCAGCAGTGGAACAATGGGGCGGGGGGATAAAAGGAATGAGCAGTTCTTC. This sequence encodes CASSGTMGRGDKRNEQFF.

This clonotype was seen a few times. V gene TRBV5-5 combines with J gene TRBJ2-3; D not certain. CDR1 is SGHKS, CDR2 YYEKEE, per germline (reference sequence). The CDR3 extends over 14 amino acids. Trimming removed 3 bases from V and 8 bases from J, with 16 bases in between. The CDR3 loop is CASSYSDLAGTQYF. CDR3 bases: TGTGCCAGCAGCTATTCAGACCTGGCAGGTACGCAGTATTTT.

This clonotype came up a few times. V is TRBV10-3 and J is TRBJ2-1, with D possibly TRBD2 on 7 matching bases. Germline assignment: CDR1 ENHRY and CDR2 SYGVKD. The CDR3 length is 16 residues. Trimming left V 0 bases short and J 2 bases short, with 11 bases between. In DNA form, the CDR3 reads TGTGCCATCAGTGAGTCCGGGGGGCAACCCTACAATGAGCAGTTCTTC. Amino acids: CAISESGGQPYNEQFF.

This chain uses TRBV7-6 with TRBJ1-3; D gene uncertain. CDR3 size: 15 residues. V lost 1 base and J 3 bases, leaving 10 bases between the germline ends. Germline V CDR1 and CDR2: SGHVS, FNYEAQ. The CDR3 protein is CASSLDRTYGNTIYF. DNA for the CDR3: TGTGCCAGCAGCTTAGATAGGACCTATGGAAACACCATATATTTT.